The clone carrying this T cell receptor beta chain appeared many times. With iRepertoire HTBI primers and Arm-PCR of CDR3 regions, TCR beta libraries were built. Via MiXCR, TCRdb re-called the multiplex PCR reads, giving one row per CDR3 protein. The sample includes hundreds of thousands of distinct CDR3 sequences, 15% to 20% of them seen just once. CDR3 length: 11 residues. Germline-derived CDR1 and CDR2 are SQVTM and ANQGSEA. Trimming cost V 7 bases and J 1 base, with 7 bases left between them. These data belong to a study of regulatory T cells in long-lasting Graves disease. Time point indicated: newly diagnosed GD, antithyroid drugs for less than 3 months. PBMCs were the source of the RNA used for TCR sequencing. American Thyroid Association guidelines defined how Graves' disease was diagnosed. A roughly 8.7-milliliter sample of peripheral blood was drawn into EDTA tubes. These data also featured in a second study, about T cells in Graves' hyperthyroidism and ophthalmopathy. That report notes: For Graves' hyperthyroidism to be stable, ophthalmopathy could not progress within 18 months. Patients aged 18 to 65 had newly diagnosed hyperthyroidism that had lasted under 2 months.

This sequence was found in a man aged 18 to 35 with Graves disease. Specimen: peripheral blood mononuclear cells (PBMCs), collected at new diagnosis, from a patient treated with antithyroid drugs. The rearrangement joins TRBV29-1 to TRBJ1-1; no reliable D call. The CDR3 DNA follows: TGCAGCGCCGGGGAGAACACTGAAGCTTTCTTT. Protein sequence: CSAGENTEAFF.